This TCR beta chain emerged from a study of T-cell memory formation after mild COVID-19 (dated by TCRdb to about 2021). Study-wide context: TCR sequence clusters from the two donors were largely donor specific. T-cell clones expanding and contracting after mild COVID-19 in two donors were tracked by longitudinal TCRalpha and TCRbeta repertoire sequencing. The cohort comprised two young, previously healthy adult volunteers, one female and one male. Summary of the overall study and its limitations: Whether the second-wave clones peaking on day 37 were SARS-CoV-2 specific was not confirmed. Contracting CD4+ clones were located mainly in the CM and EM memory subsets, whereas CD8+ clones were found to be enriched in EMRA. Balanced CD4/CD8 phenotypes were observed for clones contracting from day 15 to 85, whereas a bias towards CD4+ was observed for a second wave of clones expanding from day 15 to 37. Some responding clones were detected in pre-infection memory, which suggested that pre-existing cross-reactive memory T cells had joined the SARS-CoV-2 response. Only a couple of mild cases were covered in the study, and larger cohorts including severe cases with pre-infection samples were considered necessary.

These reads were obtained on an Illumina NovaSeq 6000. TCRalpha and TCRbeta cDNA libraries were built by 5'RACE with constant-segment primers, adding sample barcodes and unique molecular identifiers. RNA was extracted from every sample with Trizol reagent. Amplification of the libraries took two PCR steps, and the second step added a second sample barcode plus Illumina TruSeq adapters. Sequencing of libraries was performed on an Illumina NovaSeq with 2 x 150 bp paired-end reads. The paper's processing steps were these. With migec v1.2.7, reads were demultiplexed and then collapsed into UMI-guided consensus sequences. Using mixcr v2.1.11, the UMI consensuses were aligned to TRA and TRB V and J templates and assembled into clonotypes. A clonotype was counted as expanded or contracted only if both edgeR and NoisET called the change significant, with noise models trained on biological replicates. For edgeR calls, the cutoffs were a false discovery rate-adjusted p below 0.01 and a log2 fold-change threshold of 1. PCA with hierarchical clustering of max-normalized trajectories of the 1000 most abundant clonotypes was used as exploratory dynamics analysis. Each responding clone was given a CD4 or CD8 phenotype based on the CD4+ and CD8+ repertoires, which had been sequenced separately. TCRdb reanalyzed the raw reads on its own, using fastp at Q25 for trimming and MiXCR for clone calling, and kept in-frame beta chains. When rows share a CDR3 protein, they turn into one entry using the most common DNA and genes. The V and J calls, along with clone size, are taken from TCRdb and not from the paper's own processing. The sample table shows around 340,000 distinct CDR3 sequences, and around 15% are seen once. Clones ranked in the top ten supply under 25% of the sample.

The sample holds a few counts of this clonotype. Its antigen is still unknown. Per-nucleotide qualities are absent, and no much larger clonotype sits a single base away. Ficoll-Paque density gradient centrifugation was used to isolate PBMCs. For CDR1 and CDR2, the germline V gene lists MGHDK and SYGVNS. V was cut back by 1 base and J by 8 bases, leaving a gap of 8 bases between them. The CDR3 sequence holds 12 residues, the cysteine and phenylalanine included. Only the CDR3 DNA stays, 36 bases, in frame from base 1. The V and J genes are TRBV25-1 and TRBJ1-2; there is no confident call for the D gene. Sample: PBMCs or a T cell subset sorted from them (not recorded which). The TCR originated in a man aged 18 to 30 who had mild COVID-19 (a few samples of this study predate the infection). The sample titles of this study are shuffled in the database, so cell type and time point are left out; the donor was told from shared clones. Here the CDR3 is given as CASSEFGEGYTF. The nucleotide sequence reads TGTGCCAGCAGTGAATTCGGGGAGGGCTACACCTTC.